This passage covers 12 T cell receptor beta chains from one sample sequenced in a study of T cell responses to AZD1222 COVID-19 vaccine. TCRdb keeps only in-frame clones here, not all; method: immunoSEQ multiplex PCR. The data hold about 200,000 clones, with around 92% observed a single time. This material consisted of peripheral blood, taken on day 0 of AZD1222 vaccination. The receptors originated from an adult in good health.

This chain links TRBV12-3 or TRBV12-4 with TRBJ2-7; no reliable D call. The CDR3 is made up of 12 amino acids. Trimming took 6 bases from V and 5 from J, leaving 11 bases between them. In DNA form, the CDR3 reads TGTGCCAGCAGCCGTCTTTATAACGAGCAGTACTTC. Translation gives CASSRLYNEQYF.

The chain employs TRBV3-1 (or the pseudogene TRBV3-2) and TRBJ2-1; 9 bases agree with TRBD1. This CDR3 region has 15 residues. With 5 bases clipped from V and 7 bases from J, the junction kept 9 bases outside the gene matches. Germline V gene data show CDR1 as LGHDT and CDR2 as YNNKEL (reference sequence). For the CDR3, the DNA is TGTGCCAGCAGCTTAGGACAGGGGCGGCGGAATGAGCAGTTCTTC. Protein product: CASSLGQGRRNEQFF.

V usage is TRBV7-9 and J usage is TRBJ1-1; D unclear. The V end lost 7 bases, the J end lost 0 bases, and 15 bases lay between the germline ends. The CDR3 has 15 residues. Germline V lookup: CDR1 SEHNR, CDR2 FQNEAQ (reference sequence). CDR3 sequence: CASTMGSAMNTEAFF. CDR3 DNA: TGTGCCAGCACAATGGGCTCAGCAATGAACACTGAAGCTTTCTTT.

This chain connects TRBV19 to TRBJ1-5; tentatively, D is TRBD1 (6 bases). The V end lost 11 bases, the J end lost 2 bases, and 13 bases lay between the germline ends. The CDR3 totals 13 residues. Germline V gene data show CDR1 as LNHDA and CDR2 as SQIVND (reference sequence). The CDR3 coding sequence is TGTGCCTCAGGAAAGGGGGGCAATCAGCCCCAGCATTTT. This translates into CASGKGGNQPQHF.

The table lists this clone with a count of one. V and J are TRBV6-5 and TRBJ2-3, with TRBD2 matching 12 bases. CDR3 length: 15 amino acids. Germline V gene data show CDR1 as MNHEY and CDR2 as SVGAGI. With V trimmed by 6 bases and J by 9 bases, 10 bases remained unmatched. CDR3 DNA: TGTGCCAGCAGGGATTGGGCTAGCGGGGGGGCCACGCAGTATTTT. Its translation is CASRDWASGGATQYF.

The chain uses TRBV10-3 and TRBJ1-6; 8 bases map to TRBD1. The CDR3 loop spans 13 amino acids. Germline V gene sequence: CDR1 ENHRY, CDR2 SYGVKD. V was pared by 6 bases and J by 7 bases, with 2 bases of the junction left unmatched. The CDR3 loop is CAIRGQENSPLHF. Here the CDR3 DNA reads TGTGCCATCAGGGGACAGGAGAATTCACCCCTCCACTTT.

V gene TRBV5-1 combines with J gene TRBJ2-7, with D perhaps matching TRBD1 or TRBD2 (6 bases each). Trimming pared 4 bases from V and 0 bases from J, leaving 20 bases between. CDR1 and CDR2 from the germline V gene are SGHRS and YFSETQ. The CDR3 loop spans 17 amino acids. CDR3 DNA: TGCGCCAGCAGCGGCCGCCTGGGGGCGGGGTCCTCCTACGAGCAGTACTTC. It yields the protein CASSGRLGAGSSYEQYF.

The chain recombines TRBV5-6 with TRBJ2-1; 7 bases align to TRBD2. CDR3 length: 15 amino acids. With 1 base clipped from V and 4 bases from J, the junction kept 5 bases outside the gene matches. Germline V gene data show CDR1 as SGHDT and CDR2 as YYEEEE. The CDR3 DNA follows: TGTGCCAGCAGCTTGAGGGAGGGGAGGTACAATGAGCAGTTCTTC. This encodes CASSLREGRYNEQFF.

In nucleotides, the CDR3 is TGTGCCAGTAGTAAAGTCGGGGCCACTAACTATGGCTACACCTTC. Translating gives CASSKVGATNYGYTF. This chain connects TRBV19 to TRBJ1-2; D might be TRBD1 (5 bases). The CDR3 length is 15 residues. V lost 4 bases and J 0 bases, leaving 12 bases between the germline ends. Germline CDR1 and CDR2: LNHDA and SQIVND (reference sequence). The full variable domain, rest sourced from reference TRBV19 and TRBJ1-2, is DGGITQSPKYLFRKEGQNVTLSCEQNLNHDAMYWYRQDPGQGLRLIYYSQIVNDFQKGDIAEGYSVSREKKESFPLTVTSAQKNPTAFYLCASSKVGATNYGYTFGSGTRLTVV.

A few counts support this clone. The chain carries TRBV6-4 and TRBJ2-2; D is perhaps TRBD1 (5 bases). The CDR3 is 16 residues long. Germline V lookup: CDR1 MRHNA, CDR2 SNTAGT. V was clipped by 3 bases and J by 3 bases, with 14 bases between them. The CDR3 nucleotides are TGTGCCAGCAGTGAAAGGGGCCTTCTGCACACCGGGGAGCTGTTTTTT. It specifies CASSERGLLHTGELFF.

In this sample, this clone turned up once. The rearrangement links TRBV6-5 to TRBJ1-4, with D perhaps TRBD1 (6 bases). This CDR3 is 15 amino acids long. From germline, CDR1 is MNHEY and CDR2 SVGAGI. The ends were cut back, 4 bases at V and 7 bases at J, with 16 bases in the middle. The DNA for the CDR3 is TGTGCCAGCAGTTTATCGGGGGCAGGGGTTGAAAAACTGTTTTTT. Amino acid sequence: CASSLSGAGVEKLFF.

V gene TRBV6-5 combines with J gene TRBJ1-3; 7 nucleotides line up with TRBD1. Germline CDR1 and CDR2: MNHEY and SVGAGI. Germline trimming cut 6 bases from V and 2 bases from J; bases unmatched to any gene: 4. The CDR3 covers 14 residues. CDR3 loop: CASSGQVPGNTIYF. The CDR3 region has the DNA TGTGCCAGCAGCGGACAGGTCCCTGGAAACACCATATATTTT.